This T cell receptor (beta chain) was retrieved from a study of CXCR3-negative and CXCR3-positive naive CD8 T cells. Study-wide background: Sequencing brought in 150 million or so TRB reads altogether, and each library got about 1.5 +/- 0.3 million. Study-wide results and limits: Unlike memory cells, which differed, naive CXCR3-negative and CXCR3-positive cells had similar TRBV-TRBJ usage. CXCR3-expressing naive cells carried TRB CDR3s more hydrophobic than those of CXCR3-negative naive cells.

CD45RO-CCR7+CD27+CD95- cells counted as naive CD8+ T cells. Libraries were UMI-labeled 5' RACE TRB cDNA. After re-calling the 5' RACE reads, TCRdb lists one entry per CDR3 protein, DNA absent. The sample includes more than 50,000 distinct CDR3 sequences. Turning to this clonotype: What it binds is unknown.

CDR3 length equals 15 residues. Sequencing input: naive CXCR3- CD8+ T cells from blood. Subset of the sample: CD45RO-CCR7+CD27+CD95- naive CD8+ T cells lacking CXCR3 (TNR3-). The origin of this receptor is a human donor in good health. Some clones in this sample may be carry-over from other donors' samples. V gene TRBV23-1 combines with J gene TRBJ2-1; TCRdb's assignment of TRBD2 cannot be checked, as there is no DNA. TRBV23-1 is flagged as an ORF with uncertain function. The CDR3 here is CASSQSRGVDNEQFF.